The 24 T cell receptor beta chains below all came from one sample that was sequenced in a study of identical twins. TCRdb processed the 5' RACE reads anew with MiXCR; each CDR3 protein has one entry. The data contain around 650,000 distinct CDR3 sequences, about 7% of them singletons. These data were likewise used in another study, on yellow fever vaccine responses in identical twins.

The sequenced sample consisted of PBMCs. These receptors were taken from a woman younger than 35 in good health.

J is TRBJ2-1 and V is TRBV28; no clear D. Germline loops: CDR1 MDHEN, CDR2 SYDVKM. With 6 bases removed from V and 0 bases from J, the gap between germline ends came to 12 bases. CDR3 length equals 15 residues. The CDR3 DNA sequence: TGTGCCAGCAGCGCGTGGGATAGCTCCTACAATGAGCAGTTCTTC. Translating it yields CASSAWDSSYNEQFF.

This clonotype was found a few times. This chain links TRBV10-3 with TRBJ2-1; 9 bases align to TRBD1. Germline CDR1 is ENHRY and CDR2 is SYGVKD. The CDR3 is made up of 14 amino acids. Germline trimming cut 5 bases from V and 8 bases from J; bases unmatched to any gene: 7. The CDR3 DNA sequence: TGTGCCATCAGTCCGGGACAGGGTTTCTATGAGCAGTTCTTC. Amino acids: CAISPGQGFYEQFF.

The chain joins TRBV11-2 to TRBJ2-1; D perhaps matches TRBD2 (5 bases). Trimming removed 2 bases from V and 0 bases from J, with 14 bases in between. CDR1 and CDR2 (germline): SGHAT, FQNNGV. There are 17 residues in the CDR3. This CDR3 reads CASSLIRGKSSYNEQFF. CDR3 DNA: TGTGCCAGCAGCTTAATCCGGGGAAAGAGCTCCTACAATGAGCAGTTCTTC.

DNA of the CDR3: TGTGCCAGCACCCCGGGGGGGGGCAGGCAGCCCCAGCATTTT. Protein product: CASTPGGGRQPQHF. The chain has TRBV12-3 or TRBV12-4 and TRBJ1-5; tentative D call: TRBD1 (6 bases). The CDR3 consists of 14 residues. V was shortened by 7 bases and J by 7 bases, with 17 bases between the two germline ends.

The V call is TRBV15, the J call TRBJ2-7, with 9 nucleotides matching TRBD1. J lost 5 bases, V lost 1 base, and 6 bases had no gene match. The germline CDR1 and CDR2 sequences are LNHNV and YYDKDF (reference sequence). The CDR3 runs to 15 residues. The CDR3, as DNA: TGTGCCACCAGCAGAGTGGGGACAGGGTTGCACGAGCAGTACGTC. This translates into CATSRVGTGLHEQYV.

For the CDR3, the DNA is TGTGCCAGCACCTCAACGACTGGTTTTGAGTTTTTT. Its translation is CASTSTTGFEFF. This chain uses TRBV27 with TRBJ1-4, with D uncertain. This CDR3 has 12 amino acids. Germline V gene sequence: CDR1 MNHEY, CDR2 SMNVEV (reference sequence). Deletions cut 7 bases from V and 16 bases from J, with 19 bases between. The whole variable domain, filled in from reference TRBV27 and TRBJ1-4, reads EAQVTQNPRYLITVTGKKLTVTCSQNMNHEYMSWYRQDPGLGLRQIYYSMNVEVTDKGDVPEGYKVSRKEKRNFPLILESPSPNQTSLYFCASTSTTGFEFFGSGTQLSVL.

V usage is TRBV10-1 and J usage is TRBJ1-1, with TRBD1 as a possible D gene (5 bases). Between the trimmed V and J ends, which lost 0 bases and 10 bases, there was a span of 12 bases. This CDR3 has 13 amino acids. Germline assignment: CDR1 WNHNN and CDR2 SYGVQD (reference sequence). CDR3 sequence (DNA): TGCGCCAGCAGTGAGTCGCCTGGGGGGGGAGCTTTCTTT. Amino acid sequence: CASSESPGGGAFF.

This clonotype has more than one count but fewer than ten. The chain carries TRBV4-2 and TRBJ2-1, with 13 bases fitting TRBD2. Losses at the gene ends were 0 bases for V and 5 bases for J; bases not matched to a gene: 7. CDR3 size: 18 residues. Germline values: CDR1 LGHNA, CDR2 YNFKEQ. The CDR3 spells CASSQDPGLAGVDNEQFF. CDR3 sequence (DNA): TGTGCCAGCAGCCAAGATCCCGGACTAGCGGGGGTTGACAATGAGCAGTTCTTC.

This rearrangement joins TRBV15 to TRBJ2-5; D gene ambiguous. The germline gives CDR1 LNHNV, CDR2 YYDKDF (reference sequence). This CDR3 is built from 14 residues. V shed 0 bases and J shed 5 bases, with 10 bases lying between them. CDR3 nucleotide sequence: TGTGCCACCAGCAGAGAACTGCGACCCGAGACCCAGTACTTC. Protein sequence: CATSRELRPETQYF. The full variable domain, with the rest looked up from reference TRBV15 and TRBJ2-5, is DAMVIQNPRYQVTQFGKPVTLSCSQTLNHNVMYWYQQKSSQAPKLLFHYYDKDFNNEADTPDNFQSRRPNTSFCFLDIRSPGLGDTAMYLCATSRELRPETQYFGPGTRLLVL.

This clonotype was detected many times. This chain uses TRBV27 with TRBJ2-2; 10 positions match TRBD2. V lost 8 bases and J lost 4; bases outside the gene matches: 7. Looked up from germline, CDR1 is MNHEY and CDR2 is SMNVEV (reference sequence). This CDR3 has 15 amino acids. DNA for the CDR3: TGTGCCAGCTTACCAAGCGGGAGGGTCACCGGGGAGCTGTTTTTT. Translated, it gives CASLPSGRVTGELFF.

This clonotype occurred many times. This chain uses TRBV11-2 with TRBJ2-1, with D possibly TRBD2 on 6 matching bases. The CDR3 has 11 amino acids. V was trimmed by 4 bases and J by 9 bases, leaving 7 bases between them. CDR1 is SGHAT, CDR2 FQNNGV, per germline. The CDR3 nucleotides are TGTGCCAGCAGCTGGGAGGCTGAGCAGTTCTTC. Its protein product is CASSWEAEQFF.

This clonotype appeared many times. V usage is TRBV9 and J usage is TRBJ2-4; 7 bases agree with TRBD2. The CDR3 consists of 15 residues. J gave up 10 bases and V 2 bases, and 12 bases lay outside the gene matches. In germline, CDR1 is SGDLS, CDR2 YYNGEE. CDR3 nucleotides: TGTGCCAGCAGCGTTCGAAGCGGGGCGCCCCTTATTCAGTACTTC. This gives the protein CASSVRSGAPLIQYF.

In this sample, this clonotype turned up many times. This rearrangement joins TRBV12-3 or TRBV12-4 to TRBJ1-1; no definite D call. V gave up 6 bases and J gave up 7 bases, with 12 bases separating them. The CDR3 length is 12 residues. This chain's CDR3 is CASRQGPGEAFF. DNA for the CDR3: TGTGCCAGCAGACAAGGACCTGGTGAAGCTTTCTTT.

Only a few counts were recorded for this clonotype. The chain combines TRBV5-1 with TRBJ1-1, with 7 nucleotides matching TRBD1. Germline V gene lookup returns CDR1 SGHRS and CDR2 YFSETQ. Germline trimming cut 0 bases from V and 1 base from J; bases unmatched to any gene: 12. The CDR3 has 18 residues. The CDR3 region has the DNA TGCGCCAGCAGCTTGGAAGGACAGGTTCCCCGCGGGAACACTGAAGCTTTCTTT. It encodes CASSLEGQVPRGNTEAFF.

There are many counts of this clonotype. The rearrangement joins TRBV2 to TRBJ2-7, with unresolved D. The CDR3 spans 15 residues. Germline V lookup: CDR1 SNHLY, CDR2 FYNNEI. Trimming left V 0 bases short and J 5 bases short, with 14 bases between. CDR3 sequence (DNA): TGTGCCAGCAGTGAAGCGCTTCTGGGGTACCACGAGCAGTACTTC. Its protein is CASSEALLGYHEQYF.

About this clonotype itself: One junction end does not reproduce the germline sequence, and a read error may be involved. The CDR3 DNA reads as TGCTGTGCTAGAGATTGGAATAGCGAGAACCATCGTAGCTACGAGCAGTACTTC. Its translation is CCARDWNSENHRSYEQYF. This rearrangement joins TRBV20-1 to TRBJ2-7, with TRBD2 as a possible D gene (5 bases). Germline V gives CDR1 DFQATT, CDR2 SNEGSKA (reference sequence). The CDR3 spans 18 residues.

The gene calls are TRBV4-1 and TRBJ2-2; 10 nucleotides line up with TRBD2. Germline assignment: CDR1 MGHRA and CDR2 YSYEKL. The CDR3 is 19 residues long. Trimming took 4 bases from V and 4 from J; bases not matched to a gene: 15. The CDR3 here is CASSPSLVAGGKGTGELFF. CDR3 sequence (DNA): TGCGCCAGCAGCCCCTCCCTTGTAGCGGGAGGAAAGGGCACCGGGGAGCTGTTTTTT.

DNA of the CDR3: TGTGCCACCAGTGAGTTCAAGACCGGGACAGGGGACACAGATACGCAGTATTTT. As protein: CATSEFKTGTGDTDTQYF. The chain is built from TRBV24-1 and TRBJ2-3; 10 bases match TRBD1. The J segment lost 2 bases and the V segment lost 4 bases, leaving 11 bases of the junction unmatched. The CDR3 is 18 amino acids. Per germline, CDR1 KGHDR and CDR2 SFDVKD.

As to this clonotype: A much larger clone lies one base from this, so it may be a read error. The rearrangement uses TRBV11-2 and TRBJ1-1; 7 positions agree with TRBD1. The CDR3 extends over 14 amino acids. V trimming: 4 bases; J trimming: 4 bases; junction bases outside the gene matches: 6. CDR1 and CDR2 from the germline V gene are SGHAT and FQNNGV. The CDR3 is CASSWGDRCTEAFF. In DNA form, the CDR3 reads TGTGCCAGCAGCTGGGGGGACAGATGCACTGAAGCTTTCTTT.

This clonotype was seen a few times. The V call is TRBV10-3, the J call TRBJ2-1; a possible D gene is TRBD1 (5 bases). Germline V gives CDR1 ENHRY, CDR2 SYGVKD. This CDR3 is built from 15 residues. V lost 4 bases and J lost 8, with 18 bases in between. The CDR3 protein is CAISGRGASSDEQFF. Here the CDR3 DNA reads TGTGCCATCAGTGGCCGTGGGGCCTCTTCAGATGAGCAGTTCTTC.

This clonotype was seen ten or more times. At one end, the junction sequence differs from germline, possibly due to a read error. This sequence joins TRBV12-3 or TRBV12-4 and TRBJ2-1; tentative D call: TRBD2 (5 bases). The CDR3 spans 14 residues. The CDR3 DNA follows: TGCGCCAGCAGCTTGGGGAGACCCTACAATGAGCAGTTCTTC. Encoded protein: CASSLGRPYNEQFF.

This clonotype came up many times. The chain joins TRBV28 to TRBJ2-7; D call uncertain. Germline loops: CDR1 MDHEN, CDR2 SYDVKM. Between the trimmed V and J ends, which lost 2 bases and 4 bases, there was a span of 12 bases. This CDR3 comprises 14 residues. CDR3 DNA: TGTGCCAGCAGTTTAGAGTACCGAATTTACGAGCAGTACTTC. Protein product: CASSLEYRIYEQYF.

This clonotype came up a few times. V is TRBV20-1 and J is TRBJ2-5; tentatively, D is TRBD1 (5 bases). The CDR3 consists of 14 residues. V was cut by 5 bases and J by 2 bases, with 15 bases left in between. Germline V lookup: CDR1 DFQATT, CDR2 SNEGSKA (reference sequence). CDR3 residues: CSAGPLGRQETQYF. In nucleotides, the CDR3 is TGCAGTGCTGGGCCCCTGGGGCGGCAAGAGACCCAGTACTTC.

This clonotype was seen ten or more times. The chain carries TRBV20-1 and TRBJ2-2, with D hard to call. Trimming left V 0 bases short and J 8 bases short, with 4 bases between. The CDR3 consists of 11 residues. From germline, CDR1 is DFQATT and CDR2 SNEGSKA (reference sequence). The DNA of the CDR3 is TGCAGTGCTAGAGATTTGGGGGAGCTGTTTTTT. Amino acid sequence: CSARDLGELFF.